This T cell receptor (beta chain) derives from a study of siplizumab effects on memory and regulatory T cells. General observations from the study: Where siplizumab was present, mappable alloreactive CD4+ clones averaged around 70% Treg-derived, compared with 25% to 30% in controls. Among alloreactive clones, only a minor fraction mapped to unstimulated subsets. The apparent diversity of naive T cells exceeded that of memory cells, and naive T cells seemed to make a major contribution to the alloresponse.

The V gene's germline CDR1 is SGHRS and CDR2 YFSETQ. V shed 4 bases, J shed 4 bases, and the junction held 19 bases outside the gene matches. The CDR3 is 18 residues long. The protocol was immunoSEQ multiplex PCR, while the TCRdb copy is restricted to in-frame clones and leaves out a portion. The sample has more than 85,000 clones, about 92% seen once. On this clone: Its target is unknown.

The V call is TRBV5-1, the J call TRBJ1-2, with TRBD1 matching over 7 bases. The source is a human donor in good health. Specimen: CD4+ T cells sorted from blood. The chain's CDR3 is CASSQTGTADRDRYGYTF. The CDR3 coding sequence is TGCGCCAGCAGCCAAACCGGAACAGCAGACAGGGACCGCTATGGCTACACCTTC.